The 3 T cell receptor beta chains presented below share a single source sample, sequenced in a study of long-term antiretroviral therapy in people with HIV. A v3.0 immunoSEQ assay was performed at survey level. The data were produced by immunoSEQ multiplex PCR, yet TCRdb's version contains in-frame clones alone and is incomplete. In the table there are roughly 38,000 clones, around four fifths of which are singletons. The source material was unsorted PBMCs, sampled 0.3 years after starting antiretroviral therapy. The receptor source for this set is a man younger than 35 with HIV.

This rearrangement joins TRBV27 to TRBJ2-3; 12 nucleotides line up with TRBD2. The CDR3 is made up of 15 amino acids. Germline values: CDR1 MNHEY, CDR2 SMNVEV (reference sequence). The J segment lost 5 bases and the V segment lost 6 bases, leaving 6 bases of the junction unmatched. The DNA of the CDR3 is TGTGCCAGCAGCCTAGCGGGGGGGCCGGTAGATACGCAGTATTTT. Amino acids: CASSLAGGPVDTQYF.

The rearrangement joins TRBV6-5 to TRBJ2-7; D might be TRBD1 (5 bases). The germline gives CDR1 MNHEY, CDR2 SVGAGI. Trimming took off 0 bases at V and 5 bases at J, with 11 bases between the two ends. This CDR3 has 14 amino acids. This chain's CDR3 is CASSYSAGFDEQYF. The CDR3 coding sequence is TGTGCCAGCAGTTACTCGGCAGGGTTCGACGAGCAGTACTTC.

The V gene is TRBV7-2, the J gene TRBJ1-2; 8 positions agree with TRBD1. Germline V gene data show CDR1 as SGHTA and CDR2 as FQGNSA. The CDR3 is 14 residues long. V dropped 4 bases and J dropped 5; count of bases not matched to a gene: 6. Written as DNA, the CDR3 is TGTGCCAGCAGCTCCCGGGACAGGCGTTATGGCTACACCTTC. Amino acids: CASSSRDRRYGYTF.